These T cell receptor beta chains were read from a single sample in a study of control samples from healthy donors and cancer patients. Some clones are missing from TCRdb's copy, which holds only in-frame ones; the method was immunoSEQ multiplex PCR. The repertoire holds about 54,000 clones, with approximately 95% as singletons. Sequenced: blood. The receptors originated from a woman between 25 and 40 years old in good health. Each CDR3 is given with its conserved first and last residue. A D gene is named only where the DNA matches it firmly. Clone sizes are given selectively: once, few, many, or a class where the clone is expanded.

d_gene: TRBD1
v_gene: TRBV2
j_gene: TRBJ1-5
abundance: -
CDR3nt: TGTGCCAGCAGCGGGACAGTCCAAAATAGCAATCAGCCCCAGCATTTT
CDR3aa: CASSGTVQNSNQPQHF

d_gene: -
v_gene: TRBV2
j_gene: TRBJ1-2
abundance: -
CDR3nt: TGTGCCAGCAGTGTAAGGGGGGCCTATGGCTACACCTTC
CDR3aa: CASSVRGAYGYTF

d_gene: -
v_gene: TRBV4-2
j_gene: TRBJ1-2
abundance: -
CDR3nt: TGTGCCAGCAGCCAAGAAGGGGCGGGAGTGAGGGGCTACACCTTC
CDR3aa: CASSQEGAGVRGYTF

d_gene: TRBD2
v_gene: TRBV11-2
j_gene: TRBJ2-1
abundance: once
CDR3nt: TGTGCCAGCAGCCTCGGGACTAGCGGGAGAATCTCCTACAATGAGCAGTTCTTC
CDR3aa: CASSLGTSGRISYNEQFF

d_gene: -
v_gene: TRBV14
j_gene: TRBJ2-7
abundance: -
CDR3nt: TGTGCCAGCAGCCAAGAAACGACAGGAGAGCAGTACTTC
CDR3aa: CASSQETTGEQYF

d_gene: TRBD1
v_gene: TRBV7-8
j_gene: TRBJ2-3
abundance: -
CDR3nt: TGTGCCAGCAGCCACCGGGACAGGGGCACAGATACGCAGTATTTT
CDR3aa: CASSHRDRGTDTQYF

d_gene: TRBD1
v_gene: TRBV10-2
j_gene: TRBJ1-3
abundance: -
CDR3nt: TGCGCCAGCGGGGAGGACAGGGGCCGTGGAAACACCATATATTTT
CDR3aa: CASGEDRGRGNTIYF

d_gene: -
v_gene: TRBV28
j_gene: TRBJ2-3
abundance: -
CDR3nt: TGTGCCAGCAGTAGTCTCGGGGGTGGTACAGATACGCAGTATTTT
CDR3aa: CASSSLGGGTDTQYF

d_gene: -
v_gene: TRBV21-1
j_gene: TRBJ2-2
abundance: -
CDR3nt: TGTGCCAGCAGCAGCCCTGGGGGTGGAACCGGGGAGCTGTTTTTT
CDR3aa: CASSSPGGGTGELFF

d_gene: TRBD2
v_gene: TRBV15
j_gene: TRBJ2-7
abundance: -
CDR3nt: TGTGCCACCAGCCGGGGGGGCGGGGGCGCCGCCTACGAGCAGTACTTC
CDR3aa: CATSRGGGGAAYEQYF

d_gene: -
v_gene: TRBV6-1
j_gene: TRBJ2-2
abundance: -
CDR3nt: TGTGCCAGCAGTGATGGGACGGAGTCCGGGGAGCTGTTTTTT
CDR3aa: CASSDGTESGELFF

d_gene: -
v_gene: TRBV19
j_gene: TRBJ2-7
abundance: -
CDR3nt: TGTGCCACTTCCGGGTTGGGAGACACCTACGAGCAGTACTTC
CDR3aa: CATSGLGDTYEQYF

d_gene: -
v_gene: TRBV19
j_gene: TRBJ1-1
abundance: -
CDR3nt: TGTGCCAGCGGCAATGACCGAATGAACACTGAAGCTTTCTTT
CDR3aa: CASGNDRMNTEAFF

d_gene: -
v_gene: TRBV19
j_gene: TRBJ2-3
abundance: -
CDR3nt: TGTGCCAGTAGTGAACAGGGTGCGGCAGATACGCAGTATTTT
CDR3aa: CASSEQGAADTQYF

d_gene: -
v_gene: TRBV12-3/TRBV12-4
j_gene: TRBJ2-3
abundance: -
CDR3nt: TGTGCCAGCAGTTCCGACACAGATACGCAGTATTTT
CDR3aa: CASSSDTDTQYF

d_gene: TRBD1
v_gene: TRBV19
j_gene: TRBJ1-5
abundance: -
CDR3nt: TGTGCCAGTAGTTACGGGACAGGTCGCAATCAGCCCCAGCATTTT
CDR3aa: CASSYGTGRNQPQHF

d_gene: -
v_gene: TRBV3-1/TRBV3-2
j_gene: TRBJ2-5
abundance: -
CDR3nt: TGTGCCAGCAGCCAAGGCCCGACTAGTCAAGAGACCCAGTACTTC
CDR3aa: CASSQGPTSQETQYF

d_gene: TRBD1
v_gene: TRBV30
j_gene: TRBJ1-2
abundance: -
CDR3nt: TGTGCCTGGACGGGACAGGGGGCGTCTTACGGCGGCTACACCTTC
CDR3aa: CAWTGQGASYGGYTF

d_gene: TRBD2
v_gene: TRBV28
j_gene: TRBJ2-3
abundance: -
CDR3nt: TGTGCCAGCAGTTCTTGGGCGGGAGTGGGAAGCACAGATACGCAGTATTTT
CDR3aa: CASSSWAGVGSTDTQYF

d_gene: -
v_gene: TRBV27
j_gene: TRBJ1-2
abundance: -
CDR3nt: TGTGCCAGCAGTTGGGGACAATCCTATGGCTACACCTTC
CDR3aa: CASSWGQSYGYTF

d_gene: -
v_gene: TRBV5-4
j_gene: TRBJ2-7
abundance: -
CDR3nt: TGTGCCAGCAGCTTGCGGCAGGGTGGGTACGAGCAGTACTTC
CDR3aa: CASSLRQGGYEQYF

d_gene: -
v_gene: TRBV28
j_gene: TRBJ2-2
abundance: -
CDR3nt: TGTGCCAGCAGCCGAGGGGTGCCCGGGGAGCTGTTTTTT
CDR3aa: CASSRGVPGELFF

d_gene: -
v_gene: TRBV19
j_gene: TRBJ1-2
abundance: -
CDR3nt: TGTGCCAGTAGTATAGATCTACAGGGTGGAGGCTACACCTTC
CDR3aa: CASSIDLQGGGYTF

d_gene: TRBD2
v_gene: TRBV13
j_gene: TRBJ2-7
abundance: -
CDR3nt: TGTGCCAGCAGCTCCCCCTTAGCGGGAGGCACCTACGAGCAGTACTTC
CDR3aa: CASSSPLAGGTYEQYF

d_gene: -
v_gene: TRBV7-2
j_gene: TRBJ2-1
abundance: -
CDR3nt: TGTGCCAGCAGCTTAGCAGTATGGGGAACGAGCTCCTACAATGAGCAGTTCTTC
CDR3aa: CASSLAVWGTSSYNEQFF

d_gene: TRBD1
v_gene: TRBV4-1
j_gene: TRBJ2-2
abundance: -
CDR3nt: TGCGCCAGCAGCCAAGTACAGGGGGACGGGGAGCTGTTTTTT
CDR3aa: CASSQVQGDGELFF

d_gene: -
v_gene: TRBV2
j_gene: TRBJ2-7
abundance: -
CDR3nt: TGTGCCAGCAGTGGGGGATACGAGCAGTACTTC
CDR3aa: CASSGGYEQYF

d_gene: -
v_gene: TRBV25-1
j_gene: TRBJ1-1
abundance: -
CDR3nt: TGTGCCAGCAGTGAATACCTGAACACTGAAGCTTTCTTT
CDR3aa: CASSEYLNTEAFF

d_gene: -
v_gene: TRBV10-2
j_gene: TRBJ2-1
abundance: -
CDR3nt: TGCGCCAGTCGGGACTCCTCCTACAATGAGCAGTTCTTC
CDR3aa: CASRDSSYNEQFF

d_gene: TRBD2
v_gene: TRBV28
j_gene: TRBJ2-7
abundance: -
CDR3nt: TGTGCCAGCAGTAAAAGCGGGAGGGCTCGGTACGAGCAGTACTTC
CDR3aa: CASSKSGRARYEQYF

d_gene: -
v_gene: TRBV19
j_gene: TRBJ2-3
abundance: -
CDR3nt: TGTGCCAGTAGTATGCGGGGACCCTCCACAGATACGCAGTATTTT
CDR3aa: CASSMRGPSTDTQYF

d_gene: -
v_gene: TRBV30
j_gene: TRBJ1-1
abundance: -
CDR3nt: TGTGCCTGGACCCTCTCCAGGGGTGACACTGAAGCTTTCTTT
CDR3aa: CAWTLSRGDTEAFF

d_gene: TRBD1
v_gene: TRBV13
j_gene: TRBJ2-3
abundance: -
CDR3nt: TGTGCCAGCGAAGGGACAGGGTCTGCAGATACGCAGTATTTT
CDR3aa: CASEGTGSADTQYF

d_gene: -
v_gene: TRBV24-1
j_gene: TRBJ1-5
abundance: -
CDR3nt: TGTGCCACCAGTGATTCCAGGACAGATAGCAATCAGCCCCAGCATTTT
CDR3aa: CATSDSRTDSNQPQHF

d_gene: -
v_gene: TRBV6-5
j_gene: TRBJ1-2
abundance: -
CDR3nt: TGTGCCAGCAGGACAGGTTATGGCTACACCTTC
CDR3aa: CASRTGYGYTF

d_gene: -
v_gene: TRBV9
j_gene: TRBJ2-1
abundance: -
CDR3nt: TGTGCCAGCAGCGTAGGGAGTGGGCCGGGGGATGAGCAGTTCTTC
CDR3aa: CASSVGSGPGDEQFF

d_gene: -
v_gene: TRBV6-2/TRBV6-3
j_gene: TRBJ2-2
abundance: -
CDR3nt: TGTGCCAGCAGTTACTCGATTTGGGGCACCGGGGAGCTGTTTTTT
CDR3aa: CASSYSIWGTGELFF

d_gene: -
v_gene: TRBV27
j_gene: TRBJ2-2
abundance: -
CDR3nt: TGTGCCAGCAGTTTTCTAGGGGAGGCCGGGGAGCTGTTTTTT
CDR3aa: CASSFLGEAGELFF

d_gene: -
v_gene: TRBV2
j_gene: TRBJ2-7
abundance: -
CDR3nt: TGTGCCAGCAGTGAAGAAGGTTACGAGCAGTACTTC
CDR3aa: CASSEEGYEQYF

d_gene: -
v_gene: TRBV21-1
j_gene: TRBJ2-6
abundance: -
CDR3nt: TGTGCCAGCAACCCCGGGACAAATACTGGGGCCAACGTCCTGACTTTC
CDR3aa: CASNPGTNTGANVLTF

d_gene: -
v_gene: TRBV19
j_gene: TRBJ1-4
abundance: -
CDR3nt: TGTGCCAGTAGGACCCCAGTGACGGGTGAAAAACTGTTTTTT
CDR3aa: CASRTPVTGEKLFF

d_gene: -
v_gene: TRBV10-3
j_gene: TRBJ2-7
abundance: -
CDR3nt: TGTGCCACCCAGCCGGGACTTACCCACGAGCAGTACTTC
CDR3aa: CATQPGLTHEQYF

d_gene: TRBD2
v_gene: TRBV6-5
j_gene: TRBJ2-7
abundance: -
CDR3nt: TGTGCCAGCAGGGAGACTAGCACAATCTACGAGCAGTACTTC
CDR3aa: CASRETSTIYEQYF

d_gene: -
v_gene: TRBV28
j_gene: TRBJ2-1
abundance: -
CDR3nt: TGTGCCAGCAGGAGAGGGGGAGGTACGGACAATGAGCAGTTCTTC
CDR3aa: CASRRGGGTDNEQFF

d_gene: TRBD2
v_gene: TRBV28
j_gene: TRBJ2-3
abundance: once
CDR3nt: TGTGCCAGCAGTTTAACTCGCGCGGGAGTAACAGATACGCAGTATTTT
CDR3aa: CASSLTRAGVTDTQYF

d_gene: TRBD1
v_gene: TRBV24-1
j_gene: TRBJ2-5
abundance: -
CDR3nt: TGTGCCACCAGTGATTTGGAGGGGGCGAGGGAGACCCAGTACTTC
CDR3aa: CATSDLEGARETQYF

d_gene: -
v_gene: TRBV2
j_gene: TRBJ2-5
abundance: -
CDR3nt: TGTGCCAGCAGTGAATGGGGGCAAGCACAAGAGACCCAGTACTTC
CDR3aa: CASSEWGQAQETQYF

d_gene: TRBD1
v_gene: TRBV29-1
j_gene: TRBJ2-7
abundance: -
CDR3nt: TGCAGCGCCCTGGGAGATAGCGGGGGACAGGGGGCCTACGAGCAGTACTTC
CDR3aa: CSALGDSGGQGAYEQYF

d_gene: TRBD1
v_gene: TRBV5-1
j_gene: TRBJ2-7
abundance: -
CDR3nt: TGCGCCAGCGGGGGACAGGGGACCTACGAGCAGTACTTC
CDR3aa: CASGGQGTYEQYF

d_gene: -
v_gene: TRBV5-6
j_gene: TRBJ1-2
abundance: -
CDR3nt: TGTGCCAGCAGCCCCACGGGACGGAATTATGGCTACACCTTC
CDR3aa: CASSPTGRNYGYTF

d_gene: TRBD1
v_gene: TRBV2
j_gene: TRBJ2-1
abundance: -
CDR3nt: TGTGCCAGCAGTGTCCAGGGGGTAAACAATGAGCAGTTCTTC
CDR3aa: CASSVQGVNNEQFF

d_gene: -
v_gene: TRBV11-2
j_gene: TRBJ2-3
abundance: -
CDR3nt: TGTGCCAGCAGCTTAGGCGTGGGAGTGGGCACAGATACGCAGTATTTT
CDR3aa: CASSLGVGVGTDTQYF

d_gene: -
v_gene: TRBV5-4
j_gene: TRBJ2-5
abundance: -
CDR3nt: TGTGCCAGCAGCTTCAGGGGCAGGGGCCAAGAGACCCAGTACTTC
CDR3aa: CASSFRGRGQETQYF